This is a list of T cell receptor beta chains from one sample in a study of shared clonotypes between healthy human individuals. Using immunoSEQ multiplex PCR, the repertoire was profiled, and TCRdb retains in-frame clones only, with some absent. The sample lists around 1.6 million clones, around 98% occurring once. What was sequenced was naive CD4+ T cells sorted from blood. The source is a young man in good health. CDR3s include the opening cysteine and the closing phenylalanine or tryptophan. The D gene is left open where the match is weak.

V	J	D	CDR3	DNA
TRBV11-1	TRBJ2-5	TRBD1	CASSSRDRETQYF	TGTGCCAGCAGCTCCCGGGACAGAGAGACCCAGTACTTC
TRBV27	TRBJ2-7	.	CASSRQGLREQYF	TGTGCCAGCAGCAGACAGGGACTTAGGGAGCAGTACTTC
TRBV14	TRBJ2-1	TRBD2	CASSQDISGLAGRGYNEQFF	TGTGCCAGCAGCCAAGATATCTCGGGACTAGCGGGACGGGGGTACAATGAGCAGTTCTTC
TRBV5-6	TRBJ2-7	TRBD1	CASSLGQGSYEQYF	TGTGCCAGCAGCTTGGGACAGGGTTCCTACGAGCAGTACTTC
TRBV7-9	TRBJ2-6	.	CASTSASSGANVLTF	TGTGCCAGCACCTCTGCTTCCTCTGGGGCCAACGTCCTGACTTTC
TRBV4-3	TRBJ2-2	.	CASSQENRANTGELFF	TGCGCCAGCAGCCAAGAAAACAGAGCGAACACCGGGGAGCTGTTTTTT
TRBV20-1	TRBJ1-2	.	CSARVSGYTF	TGCAGTGCAAGAGTGTCTGGCTACACCTTC
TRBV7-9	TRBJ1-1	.	CASSLRSSGVTEAFF	TGTGCCAGCAGCTTACGATCTTCAGGAGTGACCGAGGCTTTCTTT
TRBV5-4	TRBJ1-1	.	CASSLYDRKGGSDTEAFF	TGTGCCAGCAGCTTATACGACAGAAAGGGTGGATCGGACACTGAAGCTTTCTTT
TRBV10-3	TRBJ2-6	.	CAIKRVSGANVLTF	TGTGCCATCAAGAGAGTTTCTGGGGCCAACGTCCTGACTTTC
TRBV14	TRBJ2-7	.	CASSQGLVYEQYF	TGTGCCAGCAGCCAAGGTTTGGTATACGAGCAGTACTTC